One sample yielded the 20 T cell receptor beta chains listed below, sequenced in a study of T cell repertoires in cytomegalovirus infection. MiXCR, applied by TCRdb to the reads, yields one record per CDR3 protein. This repertoire shows roughly 920,000 distinct CDR3 sequences, approximately 31% found once; its top ten account for around an eighth. The antigens of these receptors remain unknown. This specimen consisted of cultured CD8+ T cells from PBMCs, obtained from culture after CMV antigen stimulation. The receptors originated from a human donor in good health (CMV status not recorded). Some clones in this sample may be carry-over from other donors' samples.

The genes are TRBV27 and TRBJ1-2; TRBD1 matches at 9 bases. The CDR3 totals 14 residues. From germline, CDR1 is MNHEY and CDR2 SMNVEV (reference sequence). With V trimmed by 5 bases and J by 6 bases, 7 bases remained unmatched. The CDR3 region is CASSRTGEGHGYTF. CDR3 nucleotide sequence: TGTGCCAGCAGTCGGACAGGGGAAGGGCATGGCTACACCTTC.

The V call is TRBV6-2 or TRBV6-3, the J call TRBJ2-7; the D is unclear. The ends were cut back, 4 bases at V and 6 bases at J, with 7 bases in the middle. This CDR3 comprises 11 residues. Germline values: CDR1 MNHEY, CDR2 SVGEGT. This chain's CDR3 is CASSFGTEQYV. The CDR3 DNA is TGTGCCAGCAGTTTTGGAACCGAGCAGTACGTC.

This clonotype was observed many times. The CDR3 DNA is TGTGCCAGCAGCTTAGCGGCCCCAGGGGTTACCGGGGAGCTGTTTTTT. Amino acids: CASSLAAPGVTGELFF. The genes are TRBV7-6 and TRBJ2-2, with a tentative D call TRBD1 (6 bases). Germline V gene data show CDR1 as SGHVS and CDR2 as FNYEAQ. The CDR3 consists of 16 residues. Trimming took off 0 bases at V and 5 bases at J, with 13 bases between the two ends.

Notes on this clonotype: A clone one base away is much larger, so this may be a read error. The V and J genes are TRBV24-1 and TRBJ2-2; D is unclear. Per the germline V gene, CDR1 is KGHDR and CDR2 is SFDVKD. V shed 2 bases and J shed 4 bases, with 4 bases lying between them. CDR3 length: 13 amino acids. CDR3 coding DNA: TGTGCCACCAGTGATTCGAGCACCGGGGAGCTGTTTTTT. Its protein is CATSDSSTGELFF.

This clonotype was recorded a few times. V usage is TRBV19 and J usage is TRBJ1-3; no clear D. The germline CDR1 and CDR2 sequences are LNHDA and SQIVND (reference sequence). This CDR3 has 14 amino acids. Trimming shortened V by 8 bases and J by 0 bases, and 11 bases separated the two germline ends. The CDR3 region has the DNA TGTGCCAGTCAGTCAGCTTACTCTGGAAACACCATATATTTT. This codes for CASQSAYSGNTIYF.

This clonotype was counted only a few times. The chain has TRBV6-1 and TRBJ1-2; D remains unclear. V lost 3 bases and J lost 0, with 8 bases in between. Germline V lookup: CDR1 MNHNS, CDR2 SASEGT. CDR3 length equals 14 residues. The CDR3 reads CASSDSPANYGYTF. CDR3 nucleotides: TGTGCCAGCAGTGACAGCCCAGCTAACTATGGCTACACCTTC.

In its sample, this clonotype was seen many times. The chain has TRBV7-6 and TRBJ2-2; 9 bases agree with TRBD2. There are 15 residues in the CDR3. The junction had 9 bases not matched to a gene; V was cut back by 7 bases and J by 6 bases. From germline, CDR1 is SGHVS and CDR2 FNYEAQ. CDR3: CASTTGTSSPGELFF. CDR3 nucleotides: TGTGCCAGCACTACCGGGACTAGCTCCCCCGGGGAGCTGTTTTTT.

The chain recombines TRBV4-1 with TRBJ2-3, with TRBD1 matching over 9 bases. CDR1 and CDR2 (germline): MGHRA, YSYEKL. The V segment lost 1 base and the J segment 3 bases; nucleotides outside the gene matches: 2. The CDR3 sequence is 15 residues long. In DNA form, the CDR3 reads TGCGCCAGCAGCCAAGGGGGACAGGGTACAGATACGCAGTATTTT. This encodes CASSQGGQGTDTQYF.

This clonotype was seen more than once but under ten times. This chain uses TRBV19 with TRBJ1-2, with D uncertain. The CDR3 covers 15 residues. Trimming pared 1 base from V and 2 bases from J, leaving 11 bases between. Germline loops: CDR1 LNHDA, CDR2 SQIVND (reference sequence). The CDR3 spells CASSIVVATNYGYTF. Here the CDR3 DNA reads TGTGCCAGTAGTATAGTTGTGGCTACCAACTATGGCTACACCTTC.

In this sample, this clonotype turned up many times. This sequence joins TRBV7-2 and TRBJ2-1, with TRBD2 matching over 9 bases. Trimming cost V 0 bases and J 7 bases; bases outside gene matches: 4. Germline V CDR1 and CDR2: SGHTA, FQGNSA. The CDR3 covers 15 residues. The CDR3 sequence is CASSLAAGGRNEQFF. The CDR3 coding sequence is TGTGCCAGCAGCTTAGCGGCGGGGGGGCGTAATGAGCAGTTCTTC. Complete variable domain (other parts from reference TRBV7-2 and TRBJ2-1): GAGVSQSPSNKVTEKGKDVELRCDPISGHTALYWYRQSLGQGLEFLIYFQGNSAPDKSGLPSDRFSAERTGGSVSTLTIQRTQQEDSAVYLCASSLAAGGRNEQFFGPGTRLTVL.

This rearrangement joins TRBV6-5 to TRBJ1-1; D is ambiguous. Trimming pared 6 bases from V and 6 bases from J, leaving 14 bases between. The germline V gene encodes CDR1 MNHEY and CDR2 SVGAGI. The CDR3 sequence is 13 residues long. For the CDR3, the DNA is TGTGCCAGCAGGGAAATTGAGGGCCCTGAAGCTTTCTTT. As protein: CASREIEGPEAFF.

There are a few counts of this clonotype. The chain is built from TRBV10-2 and TRBJ1-1; 8 bases fit TRBD1. CDR1 and CDR2 from the germline V gene are WSHSY and SAAADI. The ends lost 3 bases at V and 1 base at J; junction bases unmatched: 4. CDR3 size: 15 residues. The CDR3 sequence is CASSDLQGANTEAFF. CDR3 DNA: TGCGCCAGCAGTGATCTCCAGGGGGCGAACACTGAAGCTTTCTTT.

V usage is TRBV27 and J usage is TRBJ2-1, with TRBD2 identical over 13 bases. J lost 10 bases, V lost 4 bases, and 7 bases had no gene match. This CDR3 spans 15 amino acids. CDR1 and CDR2 (germline): MNHEY, SMNVEV (reference sequence). CDR3 sequence: CASSSLAGGPEEQFF. In DNA, the CDR3 is TGTGCCAGCAGTTCACTAGCGGGGGGGCCTGAGGAGCAGTTCTTC.

The rearrangement joins TRBV7-9 to TRBJ2-7; possibly TRBD1 or TRBD2 for D (5 bases each). The germline CDR1 and CDR2 sequences are SEHNR and FQNEAQ (reference sequence). The CDR3 is 15 residues long. V lost 1 base and J 2 bases, leaving 12 bases between the germline ends. The CDR3 region is CASSLELGETYEQYF. CDR3 sequence (DNA): TGTGCCAGCAGCTTAGAGTTAGGGGAGACCTACGAGCAGTACTTC.

The chain is built from TRBV6-2 or TRBV6-3 and TRBJ2-7; 12 nucleotides line up with TRBD2. With 6 bases clipped from V and 3 bases from J, the junction kept 6 bases outside the gene matches. The germline CDR1 and CDR2 sequences are MNHEY and SVGEGT. The CDR3 contains 15 residues. Written as DNA, the CDR3 is TGTGCCAGCAGCCCCGGACTAGCGGGGCTCTACGAGCAGTACGTC. Its translation is CASSPGLAGLYEQYV.

The CDR3 bases are TGCGCCAGCAGCCAAGATCCGGACAGGTACTACAATGAGCAGTTCTTC. It specifies CASSQDPDRYYNEQFF. This chain uses TRBV4-3 with TRBJ2-1, with 7 bases fitting TRBD1. The germline V gene encodes CDR1 LGHNA and CDR2 YSLEER. This CDR3 has 16 amino acids. V lost 0 bases and J lost 3; bases outside the gene matches: 5.

This clonotype was detected only a few times. The chain has TRBV7-8 and TRBJ2-7; D perhaps matches TRBD1 (6 bases). CDR3 length: 14 amino acids. V was clipped by 5 bases and J by 5 bases, with 16 bases between them. In germline, CDR1 is SGHVS, CDR2 FQNEAQ. CDR3 bases: TGTGCCAGCAGCCTCGGGACACTGAGTGACGAGCAGTACGTC. This encodes CASSLGTLSDEQYV.

As regards this clonotype: A much bigger clone sits one base away, suggesting this may be a read error. CDR3 amino acids: CASGGFIAGAPPQYF. The DNA of the CDR3 is TGTGCCAGCGGCGGGTTTATCGCGGGGGCCCCTCCCCAGTACTTC. The chain is built from TRBV7-2 and TRBJ2-5, with a possible D match to TRBD2 (7 bases). Germline CDR1 SGHTA, CDR2 FQGNSA. V dropped 8 bases and J dropped 9 bases, with 25 bases sitting between them. The CDR3 contains 15 residues.

This clonotype was seen a few times. The rearrangement uses TRBV27 and TRBJ2-3; D perhaps matches TRBD1 (5 bases). CDR3 length equals 16 residues. V lost 2 bases, J lost 1 base, and 13 bases lay in between. The germline gives CDR1 MNHEY, CDR2 SMNVEV (reference sequence). The CDR3 here is CASSLPQVDGTDTQYF. Written as DNA, the CDR3 is TGTGCCAGCAGTTTACCACAGGTGGACGGCACAGATACGCAGTATTTT.

This sequence joins TRBV6-6 and TRBJ2-5, with 8 bases lining up with TRBD2. Germline values: CDR1 MNHNY, CDR2 SVGAGI (reference sequence). The trim removed 2 bases at V and 4 bases at J, leaving 12 bases unmatched. The CDR3 spans 17 residues. In DNA form, the CDR3 reads TGTGCCAGCAGTTACCTCGGGTCAGACCGGGGGGGAGAGACCCAGTACTTC. Translation: CASSYLGSDRGGETQYF.